The source of this T cell receptor beta chain is a study of OX40 agonist ivuxolimab in advanced cancers. Overall study context: Ivuxolimab is a fully human IgG2 antibody that activates OX40 (CD134). Ivuxolimab was delivered to patients intravenously every 2 weeks at doses spanning 0.01 to 10 mg/kg.

With 0 bases removed from V and 4 bases from J, the gap between germline ends came to 12 bases. The CDR3 has 15 amino acids. Germline V gene lookup returns CDR1 MNHEY and CDR2 SMNVEV (reference sequence). Overall study results and limits: At 0.1 to 3.0 mg/kg, clonal expansion of CD4+ and CD8+ blood T cells had occurred by week 6. Among T cells, CD8+ cells averaged more expanded clones than CD4+ cells.

The assay was immunoSEQ multiplex PCR, and TCRdb's table has in-frame clones only and misses some. This table has 35,000 to 50,000 clones, around nine tenths appearing once. Remarks on this clone: Its specificity is unknown.

The chain has TRBV27 and TRBJ2-5, with no clear D. The source of this sequence is an adult with an advanced solid tumor such as melanoma, head and neck, liver or kidney cancer. Source: CD4+ or CD8+ T cells sorted from blood, taken in a trial of the OX40 agonist ivuxolimab. The CDR3 DNA is TGTGCCAGCAGTTTATCGATAATGGGCGGAGAGACCCAGTACTTC. Protein: CASSLSIMGGETQYF.